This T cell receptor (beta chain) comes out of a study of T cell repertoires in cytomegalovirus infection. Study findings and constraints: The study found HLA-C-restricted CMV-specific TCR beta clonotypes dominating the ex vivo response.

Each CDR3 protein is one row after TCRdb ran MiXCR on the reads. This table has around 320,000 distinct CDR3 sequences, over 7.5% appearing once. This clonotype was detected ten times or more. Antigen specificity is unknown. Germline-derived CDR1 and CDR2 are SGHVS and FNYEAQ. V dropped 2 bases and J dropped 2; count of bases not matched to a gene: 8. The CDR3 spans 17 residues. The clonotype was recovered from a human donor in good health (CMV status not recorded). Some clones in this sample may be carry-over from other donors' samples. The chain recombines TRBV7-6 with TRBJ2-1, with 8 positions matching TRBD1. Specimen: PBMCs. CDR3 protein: CASSLNRGQGPYNEQFF. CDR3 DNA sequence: TGTGCCAGCAGCTTAAACCGAGGACAGGGACCCTACAATGAGCAGTTCTTC.